The 7 T cell receptor beta chains listed next were all sequenced from one sample in a study of blood T cell repertoires in COVID-19. Clones were read by immunoSEQ multiplex PCR, and TCRdb kept only the in-frame ones, dropping some. The sample yields approximately 200,000 clones, roughly 80% seen once. The sample comprised PBMCs or T cells enriched from blood (not recorded which). The receptors were gathered from a man between 40 and 49 years old who had recovered from COVID-19.

This chain uses TRBV5-6 with TRBJ2-1; D remains ambiguous. This CDR3 region has 12 residues. Trimming stripped 2 bases from V and 8 bases from J, with 8 bases between. Germline lookup yields CDR1 SGHDT and CDR2 YYEEEE. CDR3 nucleotide sequence: TGTGCCAGCAGCTTCCACATGTATGAGCAGTTCTTC. Translating it yields CASSFHMYEQFF. Based on the CDR3 plus reference TRBV5-6 and TRBJ2-1, the full variable domain is DAGVTQSPTHLIKTRGQQVTLRCSPKSGHDTVSWYQQALGQGPQFIFQYYEEEERQRGNFPDRFSGHQFPNYSSELNVNALLLGDSALYLCASSFHMYEQFFGPGTRLTVL.

The chain carries TRBV30 and TRBJ1-6, with D possibly being TRBD1 (5 bases). CDR1 and CDR2 (germline): GTSNPN, SVGIG (reference sequence). This CDR3 comprises 15 residues. The V end was cut by 0 bases, the J end by 8 bases, with 14 bases between. The CDR3 sequence is CAWSVQRGIHSPLHF. The CDR3, as DNA: TGTGCCTGGAGTGTACAAAGGGGTATCCATTCACCCCTCCACTTT.

The genes are TRBV24-1 and TRBJ2-1; unclear D gene. CDR1 and CDR2 (germline): KGHDR, SFDVKD. The ends were cut back, 2 bases at V and 5 bases at J, with 12 bases in the middle. The CDR3 totals 15 residues. The CDR3, as DNA: TGTGCCACCAGTGATTATCGAGGCCTAGACAATGAGCAGTTCTTC. This sequence encodes CATSDYRGLDNEQFF.

This clone was recorded once. The chain joins TRBV28 to TRBJ2-3; no definite D call. CDR1 MDHEN and CDR2 SYDVKM come from the germline V gene. The ends were cut back, 6 bases at V and 5 bases at J, with 9 bases in the middle. The CDR3 has 12 residues. CDR3 nucleotides: TGTGCCAGCAGCTTAAGAGAAGATACGCAGTATTTT. Its translation: CASSLREDTQYF.

The rearrangement links TRBV6-1 to TRBJ1-5; TRBD1 agrees at 9 bases. Germline CDR1 MNHNS, CDR2 SASEGT. The J segment lost 7 bases and the V segment lost 2 bases, leaving 6 bases of the junction unmatched. The CDR3 sequence is 15 residues long. The CDR3 nucleotides are TGTGCCAGCAGTGAAACACAGGGGGCTAGGCAGCCCCAGCATTTT. Encoded protein: CASSETQGARQPQHF.

This chain links TRBV27 with TRBJ2-3; D remains ambiguous. V was trimmed by 3 bases and J by 2 bases, leaving 9 bases between them. In germline, CDR1 is MNHEY, CDR2 SMNVEV (reference sequence). This CDR3 has 14 residues. The CDR3 region is CASSFRLHTDTQYF. CDR3 sequence (DNA): TGTGCCAGCAGTTTCAGGCTACACACAGATACGCAGTATTTT.

This clone showed up just once. J is TRBJ2-3 and V is TRBV12-5; 11 bases line up with TRBD2. The CDR3 is made up of 16 amino acids. Germline V gene sequence: CDR1 LGHNT, CDR2 FRNRAP. V shed 4 bases and J 2 bases; nucleotides not matched to a gene: 5. The CDR3 DNA reads as TGTGCTAGTGGTTGGGGGACTAGCGGTGACACAGATACGCAGTATTTT. Amino acids: CASGWGTSGDTDTQYF.